Shown below are 2 T cell receptor beta chains from a single sample sequenced in a study of beta chain features in type 1 diabetes. The study reverse transcribed the entire isolated RNA, so it sequenced expressed TCRB transcripts. Produced via immunoSEQ multiplex PCR; TCRdb's table is partial and in-frame only. The table shows 350,000 to 400,000 clones, with around 16% occurring only once. Input material: naive CD4+ T cells from blood. The receptors come from a woman younger than 35 in good health.

The chain couples TRBV15 to TRBJ2-7; no definite D call. Germline V lookup: CDR1 LNHNV, CDR2 YYDKDF (reference sequence). CDR3 length: 11 amino acids. V was clipped by 1 base and J by 4 bases, with 2 bases between them. The CDR3 bases are TGTGCCACCAGCAGAGCTTACGAGCAGTACTTC. This encodes CATSRAYEQYF.

This chain connects TRBV19 to TRBJ1-5, with 10 bases aligning to TRBD1. Germline CDR1 reads LNHDA; CDR2 reads SQIVND (reference sequence). V shed 5 bases and J 8 bases; nucleotides not matched to a gene: 6. CDR3 length: 14 residues. The CDR3 nucleotides read TGTGCCAGTAGTGACAGGGGGCTGATAAAGCCCCAGCATTTT. The encoded protein is CASSDRGLIKPQHF. Full variable domain (missing parts from reference TRBV19 and TRBJ1-5): DGGITQSPKYLFRKEGQNVTLSCEQNLNHDAMYWYRQDPGQGLRLIYYSQIVNDFQKGDIAEGYSVSREKKESFPLTVTSAQKNPTAFYLCASSDRGLIKPQHFGDGTRLSIL.